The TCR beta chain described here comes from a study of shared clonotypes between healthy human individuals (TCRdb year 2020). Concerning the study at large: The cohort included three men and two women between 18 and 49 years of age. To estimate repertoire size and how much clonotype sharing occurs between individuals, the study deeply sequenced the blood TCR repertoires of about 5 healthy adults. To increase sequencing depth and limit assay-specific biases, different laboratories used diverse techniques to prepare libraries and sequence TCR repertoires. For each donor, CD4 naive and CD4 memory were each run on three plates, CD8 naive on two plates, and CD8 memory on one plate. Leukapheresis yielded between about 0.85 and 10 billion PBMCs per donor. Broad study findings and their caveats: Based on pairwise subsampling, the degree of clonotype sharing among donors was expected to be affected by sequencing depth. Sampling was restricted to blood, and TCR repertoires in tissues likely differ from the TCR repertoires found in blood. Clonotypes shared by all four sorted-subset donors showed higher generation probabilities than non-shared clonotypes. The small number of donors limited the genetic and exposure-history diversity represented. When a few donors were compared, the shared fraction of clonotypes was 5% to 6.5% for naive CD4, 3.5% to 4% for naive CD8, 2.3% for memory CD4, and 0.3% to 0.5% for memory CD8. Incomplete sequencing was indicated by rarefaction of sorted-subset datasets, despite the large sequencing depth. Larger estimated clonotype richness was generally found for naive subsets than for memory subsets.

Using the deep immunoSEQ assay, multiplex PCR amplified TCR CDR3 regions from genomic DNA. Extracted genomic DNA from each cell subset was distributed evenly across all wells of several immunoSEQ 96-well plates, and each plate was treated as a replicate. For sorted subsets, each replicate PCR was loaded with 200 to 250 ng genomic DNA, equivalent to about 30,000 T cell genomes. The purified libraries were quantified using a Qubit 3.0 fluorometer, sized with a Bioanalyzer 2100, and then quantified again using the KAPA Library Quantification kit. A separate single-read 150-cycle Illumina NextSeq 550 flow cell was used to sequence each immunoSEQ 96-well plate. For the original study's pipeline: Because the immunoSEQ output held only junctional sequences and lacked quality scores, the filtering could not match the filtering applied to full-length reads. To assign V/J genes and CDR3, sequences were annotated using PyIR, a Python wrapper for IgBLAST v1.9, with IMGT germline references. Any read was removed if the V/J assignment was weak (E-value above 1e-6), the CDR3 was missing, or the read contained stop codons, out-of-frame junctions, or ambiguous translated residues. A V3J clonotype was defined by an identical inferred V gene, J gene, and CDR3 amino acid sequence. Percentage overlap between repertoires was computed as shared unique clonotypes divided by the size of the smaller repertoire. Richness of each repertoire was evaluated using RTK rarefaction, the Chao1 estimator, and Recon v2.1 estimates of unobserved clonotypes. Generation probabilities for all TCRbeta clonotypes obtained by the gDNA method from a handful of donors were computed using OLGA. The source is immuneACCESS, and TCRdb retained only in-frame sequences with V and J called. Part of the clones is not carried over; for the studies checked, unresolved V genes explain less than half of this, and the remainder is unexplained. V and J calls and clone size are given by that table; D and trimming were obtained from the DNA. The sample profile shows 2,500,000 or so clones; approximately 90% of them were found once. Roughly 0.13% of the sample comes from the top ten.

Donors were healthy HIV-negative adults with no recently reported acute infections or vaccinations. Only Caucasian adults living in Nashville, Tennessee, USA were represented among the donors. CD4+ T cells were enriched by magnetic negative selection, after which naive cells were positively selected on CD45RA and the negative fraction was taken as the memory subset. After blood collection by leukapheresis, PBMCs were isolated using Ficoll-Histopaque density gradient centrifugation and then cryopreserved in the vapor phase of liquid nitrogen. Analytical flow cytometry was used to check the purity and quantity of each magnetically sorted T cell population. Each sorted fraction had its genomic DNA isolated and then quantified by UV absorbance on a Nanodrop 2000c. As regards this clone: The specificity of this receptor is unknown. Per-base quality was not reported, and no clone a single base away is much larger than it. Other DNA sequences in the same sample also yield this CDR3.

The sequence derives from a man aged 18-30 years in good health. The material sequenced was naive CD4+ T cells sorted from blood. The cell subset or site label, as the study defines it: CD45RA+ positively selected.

Here the CDR3 is given as CASTLPGTDTQYF. The DNA sequence is as follows: TGTGCCAGCACCCTACCGGGGACAGATACGCAGTATTTT. The chain was built from TRBV6-5 and TRBJ2-3; a weak D assignment points to TRBD2 (5 bases agree). The germline V gene gives CDR1 as MNHEY and CDR2 as SVGAGI. Trimming costs V 7 bases and J 3 bases, and their ends lie 11 bases apart. Inclusive of the bounding cysteine and phenylalanine, the CDR3 is 13 residues long. Only the CDR3 portion is preserved as DNA: 39 bases, with reading frame beginning at the first base.